Following are 26 T cell receptor beta chains from one sample sequenced in a study of T-cell reconstitution after alpha-beta-depleted transplantation in children. Using unique molecular identifiers, the investigators prepared the TCRbeta library. TCRdb used MiXCR to reprocess the PCR reads, holding one entry per CDR3 protein. The repertoire holds about 980,000 distinct CDR3 sequences, roughly 31% seen once, with approximately 30% in the top ten. Sequencing used PBMCs, mostly from graft donor cells, obtained 360 days after TCRalphabeta/CD19-depleted stem cell transplant. The source is a boy under two years old who had a stem cell transplant for SCID, so the T cells may come from the graft donor.

The chain couples TRBV15 to TRBJ1-5; D may be TRBD1 (5 bases). The germline V gene encodes CDR1 LNHNV and CDR2 YYDKDF (reference sequence). This CDR3 is built from 15 residues. Between the trimmed V and J ends, which lost 0 bases and 3 bases, there was a span of 9 bases. CDR3 in amino acids: CATSRDRGVNQPQHF. CDR3 in DNA: TGTGCCACCAGCAGAGATCGGGGGGTCAATCAGCCCCAGCATTTT.

This chain uses TRBV7-2 with TRBJ2-1, with a tentative D call TRBD1 (6 bases). Germline CDR1 reads SGHTA; CDR2 reads FQGNSA. CDR3 length equals 16 residues. V dropped 1 base and J dropped 9 bases, with 19 bases sitting between them. CDR3 loop: CASSLGGRSGRSEQFF. The DNA of the CDR3 is TGTGCCAGCAGCTTAGGGGGGCGGTCCGGGCGGAGTGAGCAGTTCTTC.

The V gene is TRBV12-3 or TRBV12-4, the J gene TRBJ1-3, with a weak D call TRBD1 (6 bases). V shed 2 bases and J shed 7 bases, with 12 bases lying between them. The CDR3 has 14 amino acids. The CDR3 DNA reads TGTGCCAGCAGTTTAAGGAAACAGGGCAACACCATATATTTT. It codes for CASSLRKQGNTIYF.

The J gene is TRBJ2-3, the V gene TRBV4-3; 8 bases match TRBD2. The V segment lost 1 base and the J segment 5 bases; nucleotides outside the gene matches: 14. Germline CDR1 and CDR2: LGHNA and YSLEER. This CDR3 region has 18 residues. The CDR3 protein is CASSQGQSAGTRGDTQYF. DNA of the CDR3: TGCGCCAGCAGCCAAGGCCAATCGGCCGGGACTAGGGGAGATACGCAGTATTTT.

The rearrangement links TRBV3-1 to TRBJ2-1, with a weak D call TRBD2 (6 bases). The CDR3 has 14 residues. Germline CDR1 and CDR2: LGHDT and YNNKEL (reference sequence). V lost 6 bases, J lost 6 bases, and 15 bases lay in between. Here the CDR3 reads CASRRTGAANEQFF. CDR3 nucleotides: TGTGCCAGCAGACGAACGGGAGCCGCCAATGAGCAGTTCTTC.

This clonotype was seen a few times. The rearrangement uses TRBV4-1 and TRBJ1-5; D unresolved. This CDR3 spans 14 amino acids. V was cut by 4 bases and J by 7 bases, with 14 bases left in between. The germline V gene encodes CDR1 MGHRA and CDR2 YSYEKL. This CDR3 is CASSPQQPFQPQHF. CDR3 DNA: TGCGCCAGCAGCCCTCAGCAGCCTTTCCAGCCCCAGCATTTT.

This clonotype occurred a few times. V and J are TRBV20-1 and TRBJ2-7; 7 nucleotides agree with TRBD1. The CDR3 consists of 13 residues. The V gene end was trimmed by 6 bases and the J gene end by 6 bases; junction bases not matched to a gene: 11. Germline V gene data show CDR1 as DFQATT and CDR2 as SNEGSKA (reference sequence). In DNA, the CDR3 is TGCAGTGCCCCCGCGGAGGCAGGGGGCGAGCAGTACTTC. Translation gives CSAPAEAGGEQYF.

The table lists this clonotype with a few counts. The V and J genes are TRBV20-1 and TRBJ2-7; D uncertain. This CDR3 spans 15 amino acids. V was trimmed by 6 bases and J by 0 bases, leaving 18 bases between them. Germline assignment: CDR1 DFQATT and CDR2 SNEGSKA (reference sequence). The CDR3 sequence is CSAKNGIRASYEQYF. The CDR3 DNA follows: TGCAGTGCCAAAAACGGAATAAGAGCCTCCTACGAGCAGTACTTC.

V gene TRBV6-5 combines with J gene TRBJ1-1; TRBD1 matches 8 bases. Trimming cost V 2 bases and J 1 base; bases outside gene matches: 3. CDR3 length: 15 amino acids. CDR1 and CDR2 from the germline V gene are MNHEY and SVGAGI. CDR3 protein: CASSYPQGANTEAFF. The CDR3 DNA reads TGTGCCAGCAGTTACCCCCAGGGGGCGAACACTGAAGCTTTCTTT.

The CDR3 DNA reads TGTGCCAGCAGTTACGCAGGTATGGGGAGTAGCTACGAGCAGTACTTC. Protein product: CASSYAGMGSSYEQYF. The V call is TRBV6-5, the J call TRBJ2-7; perhaps TRBD2 as D (5 bases). The CDR3 is 16 amino acids. Trimming pared 2 bases from V and 3 bases from J, leaving 17 bases between. Germline CDR1 MNHEY, CDR2 SVGAGI.

This clonotype was detected only a few times. V and J are TRBV20-1 and TRBJ2-7; 10 bases map to TRBD2. Per germline, CDR1 DFQATT and CDR2 SNEGSKA (reference sequence). V shed 1 base, J shed 6 bases, and the junction held 6 bases outside the gene matches. CDR3 length: 14 residues. CDR3 sequence (DNA): TGCAGTGCTAGAGTCTCACTAGCGGGGAGCGAGCAGTACTTC. It translates to CSARVSLAGSEQYF.

The CDR3 loop is CASSSSRNTDTQYF. The CDR3 coding sequence is TGCGCCAGCAGCTCTTCACGGAACACAGATACGCAGTATTTT. The J gene is TRBJ2-3, the V gene TRBV5-1; D is ambiguous. The CDR3 covers 14 residues. Germline V gene lookup returns CDR1 SGHRS and CDR2 YFSETQ. V dropped 3 bases and J dropped 2 bases, with 10 bases sitting between them.

J is TRBJ2-1 and V is TRBV3-1; 8 positions agree with TRBD2. Germline-derived CDR1 and CDR2 are LGHDT and YNNKEL (reference sequence). The CDR3 runs 12 residues. J was trimmed by 15 bases and V by 3 bases; bases with no gene match: 7. In DNA, the CDR3 is TGTGCCAGCAGCCATCTTGGGACTAGTCTGTTCTTC. It codes for CASSHLGTSLFF.

CDR3 sequence reads: CASSPPDSHPNEQYF. CDR3 bases: TGTGCCAGCTCACCACCGGACAGCCACCCGAACGAGCAGTACTTC. The rearrangement joins TRBV18 to TRBJ2-7, with D possibly matching TRBD1 (6 bases). The CDR3 covers 15 residues. Trimming left V 0 bases short and J 5 bases short, with 14 bases between. Germline CDR1 reads KGHSH; CDR2 reads LQKENI. Looking up the rest from reference TRBV18 and TRBJ2-7 gives the full variable domain: NAGVMQNPRHLVRRRGQEARLRCSPMKGHSHVYWYRQLPEEGLKFMVYLQKENIIDESGMPKERFSAEFPKEGPSILRIQQVVRGDSAAYFCASSPPDSHPNEQYFGPGTRLTVT.

This rearrangement joins TRBV12-3 or TRBV12-4 to TRBJ2-1; TRBD1 agrees at 7 bases. The J segment lost 7 bases and the V segment lost 6 bases, leaving 15 bases of the junction unmatched. There are 16 residues in the CDR3. As DNA, the CDR3 is TGTGCCAGCAGCTTTGCACGGGACAGCCCTAAAAATGAGCAGTTCTTC. It specifies CASSFARDSPKNEQFF.

The V gene is TRBV12-5, the J gene TRBJ2-1; the match to TRBD2 covers 8 bases. J was trimmed by 2 bases and V by 9 bases; bases with no gene match: 3. The CDR3 covers 13 residues. Germline V gene data show CDR1 as LGHNT and CDR2 as FRNRAP. The CDR3 reads CASRGGPYNEQFF. The CDR3 nucleotides read TGTGCTAGCCGGGGGGGCCCCTACAATGAGCAGTTCTTC.

The rearrangement links TRBV20-1 to TRBJ2-2, with 9 nucleotides matching TRBD1. The CDR3 loop spans 14 amino acids. The trim removed 4 bases at V and 4 bases at J, leaving 4 bases unmatched. Germline CDR1 reads DFQATT; CDR2 reads SNEGSKA (reference sequence). The CDR3 DNA sequence: TGCAGTGCTATCGGGACAGGGATCACCGGGGAGCTGTTTTTT. Amino acid sequence: CSAIGTGITGELFF.

This clonotype was counted between two and nine times. The chain combines TRBV5-6 with TRBJ2-5; tentatively, D is TRBD1 (5 bases). CDR1 and CDR2 (germline): SGHDT, YYEEEE. This CDR3 has 12 residues. The ends were cut back, 5 bases at V and 4 bases at J, with 9 bases in the middle. The CDR3 loop reads CASSSGLETQYF. CDR3 sequence (DNA): TGTGCCAGCAGTTCAGGGTTAGAGACCCAGTACTTC. Filled out from reference TRBV5-6 and TRBJ2-5, the complete variable domain reads DAGVTQSPTHLIKTRGQQVTLRCSPKSGHDTVSWYQQALGQGPQFIFQYYEEEERQRGNFPDRFSGHQFPNYSSELNVNALLLGDSALYLCASSSGLETQYFGPGTRLLVL.

The CDR3 sequence is CASSSRTGPGTEAFF. As DNA, the CDR3 is TGCGCCAGCAGCTCGCGGACAGGCCCTGGCACTGAAGCTTTCTTT. J is TRBJ1-1 and V is TRBV5-1, with TRBD1 identical over 7 bases. Per germline, CDR1 SGHRS and CDR2 YFSETQ. The CDR3 has 15 amino acids. V lost 3 bases, J lost 4 bases, and 9 bases stayed unmatched.

This rearrangement joins TRBV5-1 to TRBJ1-1, with TRBD1 as a possible D gene (5 bases). The germline V and J ends were trimmed by 5 bases and 5 bases, with 16 bases remaining between them. The germline V gene has CDR1 SGHRS and CDR2 YFSETQ. This CDR3 is 14 amino acids long. CDR3 sequence reads: CASRVYRTDTEAFF. CDR3 DNA sequence: TGCGCCAGCAGGGTCTACAGGACTGATACTGAAGCTTTCTTT.

This clonotype was detected a few times. The chain carries TRBV5-1 and TRBJ2-5; 8 nucleotides agree with TRBD1. The CDR3 loop spans 17 amino acids. Germline V gene sequence: CDR1 SGHRS, CDR2 YFSETQ. V lost 0 bases to trimming and J lost 2 bases; unmatched junction nucleotides: 9. CDR3 sequence reads: CASSLGDRGPLQETQYF. CDR3 bases: TGCGCCAGCAGCTTGGGCGACAGGGGCCCTCTTCAAGAGACCCAGTACTTC. The full variable domain, its missing parts supplied by reference TRBV5-1 and TRBJ2-5, is KAGVTQTPRYLIKTRGQQVTLSCSPISGHRSVSWYQQTPGQGLQFLFEYFSETQRNKGNFPGRFSGRQFSNSRSEMNVSTLELGDSALYLCASSLGDRGPLQETQYFGPGTRLLVL.

This clonotype was counted a few times. The rearrangement joins TRBV15 to TRBJ2-1, with 9 bases fitting TRBD2. V shed 1 base and J 0 bases; nucleotides not matched to a gene: 4. CDR3 length: 17 residues. Per germline, CDR1 LNHNV and CDR2 YYDKDF (reference sequence). CDR3 nucleotide sequence: TGTGCCACCAGCAGAGGACTAGCGGAACTCTCCTACAATGAGCAGTTCTTC. Translating gives CATSRGLAELSYNEQFF. The whole variable domain, filled in from reference TRBV15 and TRBJ2-1, reads DAMVIQNPRYQVTQFGKPVTLSCSQTLNHNVMYWYQQKSSQAPKLLFHYYDKDFNNEADTPDNFQSRRPNTSFCFLDIRSPGLGDTAMYLCATSRGLAELSYNEQFFGPGTRLTVL.

V and J are TRBV12-3 or TRBV12-4 and TRBJ2-3; no firm D call. Trimming pared 1 base from V and 1 base from J, leaving 6 bases between. The CDR3 consists of 14 residues. CDR3 DNA sequence: TGTGCCAGCAGTTTAGGTATTCGCACAGATACGCAGTATTTT. This translates into CASSLGIRTDTQYF.

This clonotype was observed a single time. CDR3 sequence (DNA): TGTGCCAGCTCACCACCGCGAATGGCAGGGGGCGCGGATACGCAGTATTTT. Its protein product is CASSPPRMAGGADTQYF. The genes are TRBV18 and TRBJ2-3, with 8 bases matching TRBD1. Trimming at V came to 0 bases and at J to 6 bases, leaving 11 bases not matched to a gene. Germline lookup yields CDR1 KGHSH and CDR2 LQKENI. This CDR3 comprises 17 residues.

The CDR3 loop is CSAPRSYEQYF. In nucleotides, the CDR3 is TGCAGTGCTCCGCGGTCCTACGAGCAGTACTTC. This rearrangement joins TRBV20-1 to TRBJ2-7; D is unresolved. Germline V gives CDR1 DFQATT, CDR2 SNEGSKA (reference sequence). The CDR3 has 11 residues. The V end lost 5 bases, the J end lost 1 base, and 6 bases lay between the germline ends.

The V call is TRBV5-1, the J call TRBJ2-3; no clear D. The V end lost 0 bases, the J end lost 5 bases, and 10 bases lay between the germline ends. The CDR3 runs 14 residues. Germline-derived CDR1 and CDR2 are SGHRS and YFSETQ. CDR3 DNA: TGCGCCAGCAGCTTGGTCCCTGCTAAAGATACGCAGTATTTT. Its translation is CASSLVPAKDTQYF.